This T cell receptor beta chain emerged from a study of metastatic and nonmetastatic thyroid tumors. This clone occurred many times. Sequence at one end of the junction differs from germline and may be a read error. Germline CDR1 DFQATT, CDR2 SNEGSKA (reference sequence). The CDR3 sequence is 14 residues long. How the authors handled the data: Differences in CDR3 between clinicopathological groups were drawn on to build a classifier intended to discriminate distant-metastatic papillary thyroid cancer patients. Through MiXCR, TCRdb re-clonotyped the PCR reads. TCRdb's processing, not the authors' own work, is the source of the V and J calls. The profile covers around 26,000 clones, with around 15% appearing a single time and roughly an eighth taken by the ten largest. Among the patients, none had received any treatment before thyroid surgery.

The chain uses TRBV20-1 and TRBJ2-2, with D perhaps TRBD1 or TRBD2 (6 bases each). The TCR comes from a female donor with papillary thyroid cancer or a benign thyroid nodule (not recorded which). Some clones in this sample may be carry-over from other donors' samples. Sequencing was done on a sample of blood. CDR3 residues: CSAREGGNTGELFF. The CDR3 DNA reads TGCAGTGCTCGAGAGGGGGGGAACACCGGGGAGCTGTTTTTT.